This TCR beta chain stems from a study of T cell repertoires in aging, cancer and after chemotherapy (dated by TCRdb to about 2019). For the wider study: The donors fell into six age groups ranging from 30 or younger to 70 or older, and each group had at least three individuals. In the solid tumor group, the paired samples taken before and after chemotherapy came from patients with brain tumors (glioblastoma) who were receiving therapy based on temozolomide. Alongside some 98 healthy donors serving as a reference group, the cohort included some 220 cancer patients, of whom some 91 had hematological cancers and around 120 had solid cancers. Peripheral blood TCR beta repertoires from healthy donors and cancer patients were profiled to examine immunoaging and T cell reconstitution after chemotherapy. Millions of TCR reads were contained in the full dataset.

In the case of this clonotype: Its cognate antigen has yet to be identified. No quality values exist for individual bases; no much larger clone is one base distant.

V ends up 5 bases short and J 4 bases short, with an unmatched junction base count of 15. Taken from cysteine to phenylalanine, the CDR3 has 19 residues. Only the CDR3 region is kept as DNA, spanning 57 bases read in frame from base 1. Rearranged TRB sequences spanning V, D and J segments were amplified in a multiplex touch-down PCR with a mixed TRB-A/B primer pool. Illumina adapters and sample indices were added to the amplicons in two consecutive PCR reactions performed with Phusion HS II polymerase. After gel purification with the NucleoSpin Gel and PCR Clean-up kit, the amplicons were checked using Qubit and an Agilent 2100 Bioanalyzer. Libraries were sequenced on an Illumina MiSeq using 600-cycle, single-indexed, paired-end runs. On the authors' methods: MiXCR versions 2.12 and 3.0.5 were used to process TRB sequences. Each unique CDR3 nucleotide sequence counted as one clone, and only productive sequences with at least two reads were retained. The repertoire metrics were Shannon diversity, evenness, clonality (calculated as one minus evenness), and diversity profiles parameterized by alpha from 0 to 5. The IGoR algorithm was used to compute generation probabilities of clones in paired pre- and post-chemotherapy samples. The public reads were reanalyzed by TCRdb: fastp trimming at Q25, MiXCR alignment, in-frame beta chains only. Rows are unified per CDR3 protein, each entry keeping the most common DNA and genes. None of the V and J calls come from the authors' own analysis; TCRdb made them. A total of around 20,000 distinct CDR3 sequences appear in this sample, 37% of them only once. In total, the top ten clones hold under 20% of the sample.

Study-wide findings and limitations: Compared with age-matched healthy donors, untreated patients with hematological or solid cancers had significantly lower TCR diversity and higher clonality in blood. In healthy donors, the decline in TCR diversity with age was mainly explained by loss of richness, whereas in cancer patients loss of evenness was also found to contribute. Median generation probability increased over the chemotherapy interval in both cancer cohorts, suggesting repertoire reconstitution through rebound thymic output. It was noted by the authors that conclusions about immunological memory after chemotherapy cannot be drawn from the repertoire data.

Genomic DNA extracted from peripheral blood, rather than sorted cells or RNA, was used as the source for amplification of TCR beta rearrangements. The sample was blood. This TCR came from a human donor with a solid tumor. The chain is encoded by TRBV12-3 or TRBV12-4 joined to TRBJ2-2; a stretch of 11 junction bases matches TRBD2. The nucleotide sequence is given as TGTGCCAGCAGTCCGAAAGGGTTAGCGGGAGGGCCGGGCACCGGGGAGCTGTTTTTT. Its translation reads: CASSPKGLAGGPGTGELFF.